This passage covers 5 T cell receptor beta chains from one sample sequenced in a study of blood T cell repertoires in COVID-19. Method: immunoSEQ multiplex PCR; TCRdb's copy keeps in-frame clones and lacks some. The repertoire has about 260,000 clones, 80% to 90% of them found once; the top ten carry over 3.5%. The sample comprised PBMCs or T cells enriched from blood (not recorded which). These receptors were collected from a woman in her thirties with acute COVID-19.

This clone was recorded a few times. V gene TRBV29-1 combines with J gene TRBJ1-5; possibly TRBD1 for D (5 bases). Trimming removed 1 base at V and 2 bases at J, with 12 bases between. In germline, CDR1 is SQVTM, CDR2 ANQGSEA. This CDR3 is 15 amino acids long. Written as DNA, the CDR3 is TGCAGCGTTGAAGTTCCGGGAGGGGGCAATCAGCCCCAGCATTTT. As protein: CSVEVPGGGNQPQHF.

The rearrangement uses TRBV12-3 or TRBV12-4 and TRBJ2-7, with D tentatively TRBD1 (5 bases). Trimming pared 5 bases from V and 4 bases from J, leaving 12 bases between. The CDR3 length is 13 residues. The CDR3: CASSPGLAYEQYF. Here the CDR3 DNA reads TGTGCCAGCAGTCCAGGGCTTGCGTACGAGCAGTACTTC.

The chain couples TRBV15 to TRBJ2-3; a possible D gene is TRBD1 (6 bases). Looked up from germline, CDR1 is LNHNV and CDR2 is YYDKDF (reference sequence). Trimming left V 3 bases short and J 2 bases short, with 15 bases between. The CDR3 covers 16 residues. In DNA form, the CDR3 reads TGTGCCACCAGCAGCCATAGCCGGACAGTCACAGATACGCAGTATTTT. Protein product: CATSSHSRTVTDTQYF.

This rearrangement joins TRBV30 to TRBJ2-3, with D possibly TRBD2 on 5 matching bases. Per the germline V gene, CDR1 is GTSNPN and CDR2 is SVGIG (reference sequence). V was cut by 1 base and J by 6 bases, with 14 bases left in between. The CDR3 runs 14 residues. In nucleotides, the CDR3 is TGTGCCTGGAGTGGACTGACGGGGAAGGATACGCAGTATTTT. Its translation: CAWSGLTGKDTQYF.

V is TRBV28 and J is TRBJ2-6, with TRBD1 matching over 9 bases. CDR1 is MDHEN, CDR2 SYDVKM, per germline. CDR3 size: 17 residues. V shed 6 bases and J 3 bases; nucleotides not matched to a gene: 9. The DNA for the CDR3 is TGTGCCAGCAGGCCTTCACAGGGGGCGGGTGGGGCCAACGTCCTGACTTTC. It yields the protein CASRPSQGAGGANVLTF.